These T cell receptor beta chains were read from a single sample in a study of blood T cell repertoires in COVID-19. The method was immunoSEQ multiplex PCR; TCRdb's version includes in-frame clones alone and lacks a portion of them. The repertoire includes some 180,000 clones, 90% of them detected once, and 0.62% sits in the top ten. The sequenced material came from peripheral blood. Receptors were obtained from a man in his fifties with acute or convalescent COVID-19. Both conserved end residues are part of each CDR3. Fields, in order: V gene, D gene, clone size, J gene, CDR3 DNA, CDR3 protein. A D gene is named only where the DNA matches it firmly. Not all rows give a size; the values are once, few, many and, for expanded clones, a class.

>TRBV4-1|-|-|TRBJ1-2
TGCGCCAGCAGCATATTCTTAGGGGGGGCCTATGGCTACACCTTC
CASSIFLGGAYGYTF
>TRBV18|-|-|TRBJ2-1
TGTGCCAGCTCACCACCCCGACAGGCCTCATACAATGAGCAGTTCTTC
CASSPPRQASYNEQFF
>TRBV14|TRBD2|-|TRBJ2-5
TGTGCCAGCAGCCAAGTCCGAGGGGGGACTAGCGGGAGTTCAGCGCAGGAGACCCAGTACTTC
CASSQVRGGTSGSSAQETQYF
>TRBV28|TRBD2|-|TRBJ2-1
TGTGCCAGCACCACCGCGGGGCTAGCGGGAGGGGAGCAGTTCTTC
CASTTAGLAGGEQFF
>TRBV18|-|-|TRBJ1-1
TGTGCCAGCTCACCAGGTGCTGGGCGCACTGAAGCTTTCTTT
CASSPGAGRTEAFF
>TRBV6-5|-|-|TRBJ1-4
TGTGCCAGCAGTTACCAGACAGCTCCTAATGAAAAACTGTTTTTT
CASSYQTAPNEKLFF
>TRBV15|TRBD1|few|TRBJ1-5
TGTGCCACCAGCAGAGATCAAGGGGGCGGTCAGCCCCAGCATTTT
CATSRDQGGGQPQHF
>TRBV28|-|-|TRBJ1-6
TGTGCCAGCAGCCCAATCGGGTACGGTTCACCCCTCCACTTT
CASSPIGYGSPLHF
>TRBV14|TRBD1|-|TRBJ2-7
TGTGCCAGCAGCGAACAGGGGTACGAGCAGTACTTC
CASSEQGYEQYF
>TRBV19|-|-|TRBJ2-3
TGTGCCAGTAGTATAACGGGAGACCGCACAGATACGCAGTATTTT
CASSITGDRTDTQYF
>TRBV7-8|-|-|TRBJ2-2
TGTGCCAGCAGCACCCGGCCGGGAATCACCGGGGAGCTGTTTTTT
CASSTRPGITGELFF
>TRBV7-2|TRBD2|-|TRBJ2-1
TGTGCCAGCAGGGCTCGGGGGGATACATCCTACAATGAGCAGTTCTTC
CASRARGDTSYNEQFF
>TRBV19|-|-|TRBJ1-5
TGTGCTAGTAGTATAGGGCCTAACCAGGGGTTGCATCAGCCCCAGCATTTT
CASSIGPNQGLHQPQHF
>TRBV6-1|-|-|TRBJ1-1
TGTGCCAGCAGTGAGGGGGCCAGGAACACTGAAGCTTTCTTT
CASSEGARNTEAFF
>TRBV19|-|-|TRBJ1-1
TGTGCCAGTAGAAGACTTGACGGGAACACTGAAGCTTTCTTT
CASRRLDGNTEAFF
>TRBV7-9|TRBD2|-|TRBJ2-2
TGTGCCAGCAGCTTCTGGACTAGCGGGAATACCGGGGAGCTGTTTTTT
CASSFWTSGNTGELFF
>TRBV3-1/TRBV3-2|TRBD1|-|TRBJ2-5
TGTGCCAGCAGCCAAATCACAGGGGAAGAGACCCAGTACTTC
CASSQITGEETQYF
>TRBV6-5|-|-|TRBJ1-5
TGTGCCAGCAGTTACCCTACAGGGACTAGCAATCAGCCCCAGCATTTT
CASSYPTGTSNQPQHF
>TRBV19|TRBD1|-|TRBJ1-6
TGTGCCAGTAGTACGGACAGGGGCACGAATTCACCCCTCCACTTT
CASSTDRGTNSPLHF
>TRBV28|TRBD1|-|TRBJ1-6
TGTGCCAGCAGTTTAAACCCTACAGGACAGGGGCGAGGTTCACCCCTCCACTTT
CASSLNPTGQGRGSPLHF
>TRBV27|-|once|TRBJ2-2
TGTGCCAGCAGTTTATTTAATGCGGTCGGGGAGCTGTTTTTT
CASSLFNAVGELFF
>TRBV3-1/TRBV3-2|-|-|TRBJ2-7
TGTGCCAGCAGCCAAGAGATCGCGCGGGAGCAGTACTTC
CASSQEIAREQYF
>TRBV25-1|TRBD1|-|TRBJ2-1
TGTGCCAGCAGTGTTAGGGACAGGGAGCAGTTCTTC
CASSVRDREQFF
>TRBV7-9|TRBD1|-|TRBJ1-4
TGTGCCAGCAGCAGTGGGACAGCCAGAGATGAAAAACTGTTTTTT
CASSSGTARDEKLFF
>TRBV7-9|TRBD1|-|TRBJ1-4
TGTGCCAGCAGCCGGAGCATGGGACAGTTGAATGAAAAACTGTTTTTT
CASSRSMGQLNEKLFF
>TRBV7-2|TRBD2|-|TRBJ2-3
TGTGCCAGCAGCAACCGACCTCTAGCGGGGGGCGGCACAGATACGCAGTATTTT
CASSNRPLAGGGTDTQYF
>TRBV27|-|-|TRBJ1-2
TGTGCCAGCAGTGCGAGAACTAACTATGGCTACACCTTC
CASSARTNYGYTF
>TRBV7-9|-|-|TRBJ1-4
TGTGCCAGCAGCGACGTCGACGGGTTTAATGAAAAACTGTTTTTT
CASSDVDGFNEKLFF
>TRBV28|-|-|TRBJ1-5
TGTGCCAGCAGTTCTGACACGGATAGCAATCAGCCCCAGCATTTT
CASSSDTDSNQPQHF
>TRBV30|-|-|TRBJ2-7
TGTGCCTGGACCGCAGGTGGGGGCGCGTACGAGCAGTACTTC
CAWTAGGGAYEQYF
>TRBV24-1|TRBD1|-|TRBJ1-5
TGTGCCACCAGTGACTCCCTCGACAGGGTGGATCAGCCCCAGCATTTT
CATSDSLDRVDQPQHF
>TRBV6-5|-|-|TRBJ2-7
TGTGCCAGCACCAAACTAGGTGGCTACGAGCAGTACTTC
CASTKLGGYEQYF
>TRBV7-8|-|-|TRBJ1-4
TGTGCCAGCAGCTTAGAACCTACAGGGATTGGGTATGAAAAACTGTTTTTT
CASSLEPTGIGYEKLFF
>TRBV7-9|-|-|TRBJ2-1
TGTGCCAGCAGCTTAAATTTAGGTGGGCCGGATGAGCAGTTCTTC
CASSLNLGGPDEQFF
>TRBV18|TRBD1|-|TRBJ1-1
TGTGCCAGCTCACCCGGACAGGGTAATGAAGCTTTCTTT
CASSPGQGNEAFF
>TRBV3-1/TRBV3-2|TRBD1|-|TRBJ1-5
TGTGCCAGCAGCCCGACAGGGTCCCCTCAGCCCCAGCATTTT
CASSPTGSPQPQHF
>TRBV7-3|TRBD2|-|TRBJ2-1
TGTGCCAGCAGCTTATTCCTAGCGGGAGGCCCCAATGAGCAGTTCTTC
CASSLFLAGGPNEQFF
>TRBV5-8|TRBD1|-|TRBJ1-2
TGTGCCAGCAGCTTGACAGGGGGCACGGGCTATGGCTACACCTTC
CASSLTGGTGYGYTF
>TRBV7-9|TRBD2|few|TRBJ2-3
TGTGCCAGCAGCTTAAAGGGAGGGGACACAGATACGCAGTATTTT
CASSLKGGDTDTQYF
>TRBV4-3|TRBD1|-|TRBJ1-4
TGCGCCAGCAGCCGCCAACAGGGGGGACGTGAAAAACTGTTTTTT
CASSRQQGGREKLFF
>TRBV6-2/TRBV6-3|-|few|TRBJ1-4
TGTGCCAGCAGCCCCACGAGTGAAAAACTGTTTTTT
CASSPTSEKLFF
>TRBV19|TRBD2|-|TRBJ2-3
TGTGCCAGCAGACTAGCGGCTAGCACAGATACGCAGTATTTT
CASRLAASTDTQYF
>TRBV4-3|-|-|TRBJ1-3
TGCGCCAGCAGCCAAGATCAGGGGAGAGGAAACACCATATATTTT
CASSQDQGRGNTIYF
>TRBV19|TRBD1|-|TRBJ1-6
TGTGCCAGTAGCGGGATACAGGGGGCTAGTTCACCCCTCCACTTT
CASSGIQGASSPLHF
>TRBV2|-|-|TRBJ2-3
TGTGCCAGCACATGGGCAGTCAGAAACACAGATACGCAGTATTTT
CASTWAVRNTDTQYF
>TRBV11-2|-|-|TRBJ2-5
TGTGCCAGCAGCCGAAGTCCAGGGGTTTTGGAGACCCAGTACTTC
CASSRSPGVLETQYF
>TRBV15|-|-|TRBJ1-5
TGTGCCACCAGCAGAGGATGGAGAAAAGAGGGCAATCAGCCCCAGCATTTT
CATSRGWRKEGNQPQHF
>TRBV28|TRBD2|few|TRBJ2-7
TGTGCCAGCAGTTCCCCTAGCGGGACCTTTTCCGGCGAGCAGTACTTC
CASSSPSGTFSGEQYF
>TRBV6-5|-|-|TRBJ1-6
TGTGCCAGTAGTTCAGGACAAAAGGGATCACCCCTCCACTTT
CASSSGQKGSPLHF
>TRBV19|TRBD1|-|TRBJ2-7
TGTGCCAGTAGTCCGGGACAGGGGCGTTACGAGCAGTACTTC
CASSPGQGRYEQYF
>TRBV29-1|TRBD2|-|TRBJ2-3
TGCAGCGTTGAAGATTTTGAGGGACTAACTAGTGGGACGCAGTATTTT
CSVEDFEGLTSGTQYF
>TRBV20-1|-|-|TRBJ1-2
TGCAGTGCTAGAGACAGGGAAGTCTACACCTTC
CSARDREVYTF
>TRBV28|TRBD1|-|TRBJ1-5
TGTGCCATACAGACAGGGGACCGTATAAGGCCCCAGCATTTT
CAIQTGDRIRPQHF
>TRBV28|-|-|TRBJ1-3
TGTGCCAGCACGCCCGGGCAGGGCCGCTCTGGAAACACCATATATTTT
CASTPGQGRSGNTIYF